The rows below give T cell receptor beta chains drawn from one sample of a study of shared clonotypes between healthy human individuals. The method was immunoSEQ multiplex PCR; TCRdb's version includes in-frame clones alone and lacks a portion of them. The sample yields around 370,000 clones, approximately 96% seen once. Sequencing was done on a sample of memory CD8+ T cells sorted from blood. All receptors come from a man aged 25-40 years in good health. CDR3s leave out the opening cysteine and the closing phenylalanine or tryptophan. Expanded clones are given a class, and other clones once, few, many or no size at all.

CDR3aa	j_gene	v_gene	abundance
ASSEVFGEQY	TRBJ2-7	TRBV6-1	once
ASSLRLAGGYNEQF	TRBJ2-1	TRBV9	NA
ASSSLVPDTQY	TRBJ2-3	TRBV5-6	once
ASQLVTEQY	TRBJ2-7	TRBV2	NA
ASSLGRQGAYEQY	TRBJ2-7	TRBV28	NA
ASRSSGGNQPQH	TRBJ1-5	TRBV19	NA
ASSPPTDNQPQH	TRBJ1-5	TRBV28	NA
AWSVQSGDIQY	TRBJ2-4	TRBV30	NA
ASSLAGSYNEQF	TRBJ2-1	TRBV2	NA
ASSFRRETDTQY	TRBJ2-3	TRBV5-4	NA
ASSQAVAAANYNEQF	TRBJ2-1	TRBV4-1	NA
ASSRGLVYEQY	TRBJ2-7	TRBV11-2	NA
AWSVRRETQY	TRBJ2-5	TRBV30	once
ASSLDKGPGRHNEQF	TRBJ2-1	TRBV27	NA
ASRYRLETQY	TRBJ2-5	TRBV11-2	NA
ASSETGQGGEQY	TRBJ2-7	TRBV25-1	NA
ASSLVSGALRNNEQF	TRBJ2-1	TRBV5-8	NA
ASSRDRGPYEQY	TRBJ2-7	TRBV9	NA
ASRDRTYEQY	TRBJ2-7	TRBV5-1	once
ASSPQEGSMNTEAF	TRBJ1-1	TRBV18	NA